This T cell receptor beta chain was identified in a study of siplizumab effects on memory and regulatory T cells. General study findings and limits: Mappable alloreactive CD4+ clones came from Treg cells more than 60% of the time on average with siplizumab, against 25% to 30% in controls.

The V gene's germline CDR1 is SGHAT and CDR2 FQNNGV. The CDR3 is 18 residues long. Between the trimmed V and J ends, which lost 0 bases and 2 bases, there was a span of 20 bases. This clone has a handful of counts. What it binds is unknown. Sequencing was performed with immunoSEQ multiplex PCR; in TCRdb, only in-frame clones are kept and a portion is missing. This table holds 100,000 or so clones, around 90% found once. The chain couples TRBV11-2 to TRBJ2-7; D gene ambiguous. The source of this sequence is a human donor in good health. Some clones in this sample may be carry-over from other donors' samples. Sample: CD4+ T cells sorted from blood. CDR3 region: CASSLERRGSTLTYEQYF. The CDR3 nucleotides read TGTGCCAGCAGCTTAGAGCGCCGAGGCTCGACACTTACCTACGAGCAGTACTTC.